This T cell receptor beta chain was profiled in a study of T-cell reconstitution after alpha-beta-depleted transplantation in children. Study-level findings and limits: After one year, T-cell counts and TCRbeta diversity mostly came from new T cells. The study reportedly traced alpha-beta T cells about two months after transplant to several hundred expanded graft clones.

Ten or more counts support this clonotype. Its antigen is unknown. Unique molecular identifiers tagged the TCRbeta library. TCRdb passed the PCR reads through MiXCR, listing each CDR3 protein once. The table records 120,000 to 150,000 distinct CDR3 sequences, 7.5% to 9% of them present only once. The ends were cut back, 4 bases at V and 1 base at J, with 11 bases in the middle. Per the germline V gene, CDR1 is SGHTA and CDR2 is FQGNSA. The CDR3 runs to 15 residues. The chain recombines TRBV7-2 with TRBJ1-5; D not resolved. This specimen was PBMCs, mostly from graft donor cells, taken 180 days after TCRalphabeta/CD19-depleted stem cell transplant. The TCR originated in a female patient younger than 10 who had a stem cell transplant for congenital amegakaryocytic thrombocytopenia, so the T cells may come from the graft donor. The CDR3 DNA is TGTGCCAGCAGCTGGACCTCCGGGAGCAATCAGCCCCAGCATTTT. The encoded protein is CASSWTSGSNQPQHF.